These 9 T cell receptor beta chains share one sample of origin, sequenced in a study of blood T cell repertoires in COVID-19. Generated by immunoSEQ multiplex PCR, the TCRdb table keeps only in-frame clones and is missing some. The table has approximately 180,000 clones, 80% to 90% seen once. Sequenced input: PBMCs or T cells enriched from blood (not recorded which). The receptors here all came from a woman aged 35 to 49 with acute COVID-19.

The chain carries TRBV11-3 and TRBJ2-3, with 9 bases identical to TRBD2. Trimming took 2 bases from V and 8 from J; bases not matched to a gene: 11. The CDR3 extends over 16 amino acids. In germline, CDR1 is SGHNT, CDR2 YENEEA. CDR3 region: CASSLRTSERGGTQYF. The CDR3, as DNA: TGTGCCAGCAGCTTACGGACTAGCGAGAGAGGAGGTACGCAGTATTTT.

The V and J genes are TRBV7-2 and TRBJ2-5; D is undetermined. V gave up 6 bases and J gave up 5 bases, with 13 bases separating them. CDR1 SGHTA and CDR2 FQGNSA come from the germline V gene. The CDR3 totals 13 residues. The CDR3 is CASSNIHMETQYF. Here the CDR3 DNA reads TGTGCCAGCAGTAACATCCATATGGAGACCCAGTACTTC.

This clone was seen once. The chain carries TRBV2 and TRBJ2-1, with TRBD2 matching over 11 bases. Germline values: CDR1 SNHLY, CDR2 FYNNEI. V dropped 10 bases and J dropped 7; count of bases not matched to a gene: 9. The CDR3 spans 14 residues. The CDR3 nucleotides are TGTGCCACTATAGGACTAGCGGGTAGAAATGAGCAGTTCTTC. Amino acid sequence: CATIGLAGRNEQFF.

The rearrangement joins TRBV9 to TRBJ2-7; 7 nucleotides match TRBD1. V shed 3 bases and J 5 bases; nucleotides not matched to a gene: 14. Germline V CDR1 and CDR2: SGDLS, YYNGEE. CDR3 length: 16 amino acids. CDR3 region: CASSATYTTGPNEQYF. For the CDR3, the DNA is TGTGCCAGCAGCGCCACTTACACGACAGGGCCCAACGAGCAGTACTTC.

The chain couples TRBV4-1 to TRBJ1-2; D is possibly TRBD1 (5 bases). V gave up 1 base and J gave up 3 bases, with 21 bases separating them. The CDR3 has 18 amino acids. Germline V gene lookup returns CDR1 MGHRA and CDR2 YSYEKL. The CDR3 protein is CASSQVVRVRGSHYGYTF. The CDR3 coding sequence is TGCGCCAGCAGCCAAGTCGTAAGAGTACGGGGGTCTCACTATGGCTACACCTTC.

The chain carries TRBV9 and TRBJ2-2; D uncertain. The CDR3 consists of 15 residues. Trimming pared 4 bases from V and 6 bases from J, leaving 16 bases between. Per the germline V gene, CDR1 is SGDLS and CDR2 is YYNGEE. This CDR3 reads CASSQEATSPGELFF. For the CDR3, the DNA is TGTGCCAGCAGCCAAGAGGCAACGAGTCCCGGGGAGCTGTTTTTT.

CDR3 residues: CASMGDRVNGYTF. CDR3 nucleotide sequence: TGCGCCAGCATGGGGGACAGGGTTAATGGCTACACCTTC. This chain connects TRBV10-2 to TRBJ1-2, with 9 bases that match TRBD1. The germline CDR1 and CDR2 sequences are WSHSY and SAAADI. V dropped 7 bases and J dropped 6; count of bases not matched to a gene: 6. This CDR3 has 13 amino acids.

The sample holds one count of this clone. This chain uses TRBV9 with TRBJ1-3; no firm D call. V was pared by 5 bases and J by 1 base, with 13 bases between. The CDR3 is 15 amino acids. From germline, CDR1 is SGDLS and CDR2 YYNGEE. The CDR3 sequence: CASSQVSGSGNTIYF. The CDR3 DNA reads TGTGCCAGCAGTCAAGTCTCGGGGTCTGGAAACACCATATATTTT.

CDR3 sequence (DNA): TGTGCCAGCTCCACACAGGGGGCAACTGAAGCTTTCTTT. Amino acid sequence: CASSTQGATEAFF. The V gene is TRBV18, the J gene TRBJ1-1, with 9 positions matching TRBD1. V shed 6 bases, J shed 5 bases, and the junction held 4 bases outside the gene matches. There are 13 residues in the CDR3. Germline CDR1 KGHSH, CDR2 LQKENI.